A selection of T cell receptor beta chains follows, all from one sample in a study of blood T cell repertoires in COVID-19. Using immunoSEQ multiplex PCR, the repertoire was profiled, and TCRdb retains in-frame clones only, with some absent. In the table there are more than 80,000 clones, around 83% of which are singletons. Sequenced material: peripheral blood. The receptors come from a woman in her 70s with acute or convalescent COVID-19. Both conserved end residues are part of each CDR3. Fields, in order: V gene, clone size, J gene, D gene, CDR3 DNA, CDR3 protein. The D gene is left open where the match is weak. Expanded clones get a size class; other rows say once, few or many, or leave the size out.

>TRBV5-1|NA|TRBJ1-6|NA
TGCGCCAGCAGCTTGGAGAGCAATTCACCCCTCCACTTT
CASSLESNSPLHF
>TRBV7-2|NA|TRBJ1-4|NA
TGTGCCAGCAGCCCGACCGGAGCTAATGAAAAACTGTTTTTT
CASSPTGANEKLFF
>TRBV28|NA|TRBJ2-5|NA
TGTGCCAGCAGTTCGCCCCGGACTGGGTTGGGGACCCAGTACTTC
CASSSPRTGLGTQYF
>TRBV3-1/TRBV3-2|NA|TRBJ2-5|TRBD2
TGTGCCAGCAGCCGTAGCGGGGGGGCCGAGGTGGAGACCCAGTACTTC
CASSRSGGAEVETQYF
>TRBV5-4|few|TRBJ2-1|NA
TGTGCCAGCAGCTTGTACGGAGACAATGAGCAGTTCTTC
CASSLYGDNEQFF
>TRBV21-1|NA|TRBJ1-1|NA
TGTGCCAGCAGCAGATCCAGGGGGCAAGCTTTCTTT
CASSRSRGQAFF
>TRBV9|NA|TRBJ1-3|NA
TGTGCCAGCAGCGCAGGTCTTACGGGAAACACCATATATTTT
CASSAGLTGNTIYF
>TRBV2|NA|TRBJ1-5|NA
TGTGCCAGCAGTTCGGGGGATCAGCCCCAGCATTTT
CASSSGDQPQHF
>TRBV7-6|NA|TRBJ2-3|NA
TGTGCCAGCAGCTTACAGTTAGTACAGGGCGCAGATACGCAGTATTTT
CASSLQLVQGADTQYF
>TRBV7-9|NA|TRBJ1-3|NA
TGTGCCAGCAGCTTTGGCAGTCCCTCCGGAAACACCATATATTTT
CASSFGSPSGNTIYF
>TRBV19|few|TRBJ2-5|TRBD1
TGTGCCAGTAGTATAGACCAGACAGGGGGGAGTTTGGAGGAGACCCAGTACTTC
CASSIDQTGGSLEETQYF
>TRBV19|NA|TRBJ1-6|TRBD1
TGTGCCAGTAGTACTCGGGACAGGGGCTCCTATAATTCACCCCTCCACTTT
CASSTRDRGSYNSPLHF
>TRBV28|NA|TRBJ1-4|NA
TGTGCCAGCAGTTCGTCGAATTTAGAGTGGAATGAAAAACTGTTTTTT
CASSSSNLEWNEKLFF
>TRBV19|NA|TRBJ1-3|TRBD1
TGTGCCAGTAGTGCTCAGGGGGCGGGTGGAAACACCATATATTTT
CASSAQGAGGNTIYF
>TRBV13|NA|TRBJ2-3|TRBD2
TGTGCCAGCAGCCAAATAGCGGGGGGGCAAACAGATACGCAGTATTTT
CASSQIAGGQTDTQYF
>TRBV6-1|NA|TRBJ1-5|TRBD1
TGTGCCAGCAGGGAAGGGGGCGACGGTCAGCCCCAGCATTTT
CASREGGDGQPQHF
>TRBV29-1|NA|TRBJ2-1|NA
TGCAGCGTTGAAGATCAGGTCGGGGAACGCTACAATGAGCAGTTCTTC
CSVEDQVGERYNEQFF
>TRBV18|NA|TRBJ2-7|TRBD1
TGTGCCAGCTCGGGACAGGGCTACGAGCAGTACTTC
CASSGQGYEQYF
>TRBV5-4|NA|TRBJ2-7|NA
TGTGCCAGCAGCTCATCAGGGGTCTGGGCCGAGCAGTACTTC
CASSSSGVWAEQYF
>TRBV4-1|NA|TRBJ2-3|TRBD2
TGCGCCAGCAGCCTAACTAGCGGGGGGCTGGGCACAGATACGCAGTATTTT
CASSLTSGGLGTDTQYF
>TRBV19|NA|TRBJ1-2|NA
TGTGCCAGTAGTATTTCCGGAGGAGGGAATGGCTATGGCTACACCTTC
CASSISGGGNGYGYTF
>TRBV19|NA|TRBJ2-4|TRBD2
TGTGCCAGTAGTCTCGGACTAGCGGGGGGTCTGGACATTCAGTACTTC
CASSLGLAGGLDIQYF
>TRBV5-1|NA|TRBJ2-5|TRBD2
TGCGCCAGCAGCTTGGCGGGACTAGCGGGGCTTCAAGAGACCCAGTACTTC
CASSLAGLAGLQETQYF
>TRBV5-1|NA|TRBJ1-3|NA
TGCGCCAGCAGCTTTTGGGGGGACTTTCAGGGAGGTGGAAACACCATATATTTT
CASSFWGDFQGGGNTIYF
>TRBV12-3/TRBV12-4|NA|TRBJ1-5|TRBD1
TGTGCCAGCAGTGGGACAGACAATCAGCCCCAGCATTTT
CASSGTDNQPQHF
>TRBV28|few|TRBJ2-1|TRBD2
TGTGCCAGCAGCAGGACTAGCACCCGCAATGAGCAGTTCTTC
CASSRTSTRNEQFF
>TRBV11-2|NA|TRBJ1-3|TRBD1
TGTGCCAGCAGCTCACGCCGGACAGGGGATACTGGAAACACCATATATTTT
CASSSRRTGDTGNTIYF
>TRBV6-2/TRBV6-3|few|TRBJ1-3|NA
TGTGCCAGCAGTCCAACGAACAGGGAGACCATATATTTT
CASSPTNRETIYF
>TRBV5-1|NA|TRBJ1-2|NA
TGCGCCAGCAGCTTGGAGGATTTCGGGTTTACGGGCACCTTC
CASSLEDFGFTGTF